The 7 T cell receptor beta chains below all came from one sample that was sequenced in a study of regulatory T cells in long-lasting Graves disease. For TCR beta, libraries came from iRepertoire HTBI primers and Arm-PCR of CDR3 regions. TCRdb called the multiplex PCR reads again in MiXCR, with one record for every CDR3 protein. The sample comprises 600,000 to 650,000 distinct CDR3 sequences, 16% of which are singletons, and more than 15% rests with the top ten. This sample's time point: newly diagnosed GD, antithyroid drugs for less than 3 months. The TCR library used RNA extracted from PBMCs. This sample was shared with a second study, whose subject was T cells in Graves' hyperthyroidism and ophthalmopathy.

Sequencing used peripheral blood mononuclear cells (PBMCs), obtained at new diagnosis, from a patient treated with antithyroid drugs. These receptor sequences come from a woman aged 30 to 39 with Graves disease.

This clonotype was picked up a small number of times. V gene TRBV20-1 combines with J gene TRBJ1-2; no definite D call. CDR1 DFQATT and CDR2 SNEGSKA come from the germline V gene (reference sequence). The CDR3 loop spans 14 amino acids. The germline V and J ends were trimmed by 5 bases and 2 bases, with 15 bases remaining between them. CDR3 residues: CSAYPRTVNYGYTF. The DNA of the CDR3 is TGCAGTGCTTACCCCCGGACGGTAAACTATGGCTACACCTTC.

This clonotype turned up a few times. Just one base apart from a much larger clone, this may be a read error. The V and J genes are TRBV6-5 and TRBJ1-1; TRBD1 aligns across 8 bases. CDR1 and CDR2 from the germline V gene are MNHEY and SVGAGI. V gave up 8 bases and J gave up 6 bases; unmatched junction bases: 14. This CDR3 has 15 amino acids. Here the CDR3 DNA reads TGTGCCAGCGGTTGGGGACAGGATCTTGCCTCTGAAGCTTTCTTT. Protein product: CASGWGQDLASEAFF.

This clonotype was observed many times. V and J are TRBV12-3 or TRBV12-4 and TRBJ2-4; possibly TRBD1 for D (6 bases). CDR3 length: 15 residues. Trimming pared 5 bases from V and 0 bases from J, leaving 11 bases between. CDR3 coding DNA: TGTGCCAGCAGTGGACAGAAGATAGCCAAAAACATTCAGTACTTC. It specifies CASSGQKIAKNIQYF.

This clonotype was observed a handful of times. The chain is built from TRBV28 and TRBJ1-5, with D possibly being TRBD1 (5 bases). The CDR3 has 14 residues. V gave up 2 bases and J gave up 5 bases, with 10 bases separating them. CDR1 and CDR2 (germline): MDHEN, SYDVKM. The CDR3, as DNA: TGTGCCAGCAGTTTAAAAGACAGAGATCAGCCCCAGCATTTT. It translates to CASSLKDRDQPQHF.

CDR3 sequence (DNA): TGTGCCAGCAGCCCCCGCCGCTCCCTGGACAGGGGCCAAGAGACCCAGTACTTC. Protein product: CASSPRRSLDRGQETQYF. The J gene is TRBJ2-5, the V gene TRBV27; TRBD1 matches at 9 bases. The germline V gene encodes CDR1 MNHEY and CDR2 SMNVEV (reference sequence). The CDR3 extends over 18 amino acids. Trimming cost V 6 bases and J 1 base; bases outside gene matches: 15.

There are a few counts of this clonotype. The chain employs TRBV18 and TRBJ1-1, with D unresolved. The CDR3 has 15 amino acids. The germline V gene encodes CDR1 KGHSH and CDR2 LQKENI. The ends were cut back, 3 bases at V and 0 bases at J, with 11 bases in the middle. CDR3 sequence: CASSPIPTVNTEAFF. In DNA, the CDR3 is TGTGCCAGCTCACCCATCCCCACAGTGAACACTGAAGCTTTCTTT. Looking up the rest from reference TRBV18 and TRBJ1-1 gives the full variable domain: NAGVMQNPRHLVRRRGQEARLRCSPMKGHSHVYWYRQLPEEGLKFMVYLQKENIIDESGMPKERFSAEFPKEGPSILRIQQVVRGDSAAYFCASSPIPTVNTEAFFGQGTRLTVV.

This chain connects TRBV6-1 to TRBJ1-1; 9 positions agree with TRBD1. Germline loops: CDR1 MNHNS, CDR2 SASEGT. With V trimmed by 5 bases and J by 7 bases, 14 bases remained unmatched. The CDR3 has 16 amino acids. CDR3 sequence: CASSPSGTGRSLEAFF. The DNA of the CDR3 is TGTGCCAGCAGTCCCTCAGGGACAGGGAGGAGCCTTGAAGCTTTCTTT.